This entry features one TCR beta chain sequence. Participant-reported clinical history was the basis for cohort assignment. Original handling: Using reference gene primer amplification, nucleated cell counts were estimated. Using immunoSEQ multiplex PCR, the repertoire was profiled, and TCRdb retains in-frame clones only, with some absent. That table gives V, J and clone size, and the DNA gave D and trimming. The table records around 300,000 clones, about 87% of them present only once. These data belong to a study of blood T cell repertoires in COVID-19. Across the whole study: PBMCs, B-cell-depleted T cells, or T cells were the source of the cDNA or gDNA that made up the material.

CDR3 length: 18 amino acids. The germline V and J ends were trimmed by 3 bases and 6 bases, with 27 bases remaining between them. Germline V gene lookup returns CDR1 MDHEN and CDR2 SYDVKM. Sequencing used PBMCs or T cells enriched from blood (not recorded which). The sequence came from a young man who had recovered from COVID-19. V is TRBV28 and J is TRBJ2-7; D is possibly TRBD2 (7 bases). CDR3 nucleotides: TGTGCCAGCAGTTTTGGGTTAAGGTGGGGGGGCCTAGGTTCCGAGCAGTACTTC. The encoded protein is CASSFGLRWGGLGSEQYF.